Detailed here is one T cell receptor beta chain. No antigen is known for it. Sequenced by immunoSEQ multiplex PCR; TCRdb stores in-frame clones only, minus some. The data contain about 5,600 clones, roughly 90% of them singletons. The germline gives CDR1 SNHLY, CDR2 FYNNEI. Trimming left V 7 bases short and J 2 bases short, with 12 bases between. This CDR3 has 14 amino acids. This specimen comes from a study of Tregs in tolerant kidney transplant recipients. Study conclusions and caveats: No direct test of biological reproducibility was done here. Tolerant patients' donor-specific Tregs expanded beyond overall Tregs, suggesting antigen-driven growth. Validation in larger populations is needed because few patients were studied.

This clonotype was obtained from a human patient who received a combined kidney and bone marrow transplant. Sequencing was performed on Tregs from blood cultured with allogeneic cells, taken before the transplant. The V call is TRBV2, the J call TRBJ2-1; no reliable D call. The CDR3 DNA follows: TGTGCCAGCACAAGTCTCGTGCCCTACAATGAGCAGTTCTTC. It translates to CASTSLVPYNEQFF.